What follows is one TCR beta chain and its context. What antigen it recognizes has not been identified. Base qualities are missing; no much larger clone stands one base away. According to the study, the label for this sample's treatment or condition signals: in vitro stimulation with specific CMV peptide epitopes to enrich CMV-specific T cells. This entry comes from a study of T cell repertoires in cytomegalovirus infection (dated by TCRdb to between 2019 and 2020). About the investigation overall: Peptide stimulations targeted recently identified HLA-C-restricted CMV epitopes, whose presentation resists viral immunomodulation, together with well-studied HLA-B-restricted epitopes. Donor HLA type was relevant to the analysis, because carriage of CMV infection together with the matching HLA type was indicated by public TCR beta signatures.

Broad study findings and their caveats: In both this cohort and an independent roughly 400-donor cohort, the cumulative frequency of public TCR beta family members distinguished carriers of CMV infection plus the relevant HLA type. The ex vivo response was dominated by HLA-C-restricted CMV-specific TCR beta clonotypes, and the single most frequent clonotype in two of eight donors was supplied by these HLA-C-restricted clonotypes.

V loses 0 bases, J loses 4 bases, and the germline ends lie 8 bases apart. The CDR3 runs 14 residues from the cysteine to the phenylalanine. Here the CDR3 DNA is all that survives: 42 bases in frame from base 1. For CDR1 and CDR2, the germline V gene lists MNHEY and SVGAGI. TCRdb lists the instrument as Illumina HiSeq 1500. The public reads were reanalyzed by TCRdb: fastp trimming at Q25, MiXCR alignment, in-frame beta chains only. Entries that share a CDR3 protein sequence are merged under the most common genes and DNA. Here the sample has some 900,000 distinct CDR3 sequences; approximately 30% occur a single time. In total, the top ten clones hold roughly an eighth of the sample.

The chain was built from TRBV6-5 and TRBJ2-3, with the identity of the D gene unclear. The source material was cultured CD8+ T cells from PBMCs, sampled from culture after CMV antigen stimulation. The origin of this receptor is a human donor in good health (CMV status not recorded). Some clones in this sample may be carry-over from other donors' samples. The CDR3 loop reads CASSYSDPADTQYF. The nucleotides read TGTGCCAGCAGTTACTCGGATCCTGCAGATACGCAGTATTTT.